The source of this T cell receptor beta chain is a study of breast tumors, draining lymph nodes, adjacent tissues. Trimming cost V 3 bases and J 0 bases, with 5 bases left between them. CDR1 is KGHDR, CDR2 SFDVKD, per germline. The CDR3 has 13 residues. TCRdb independently ran MiXCR on the multiplex PCR reads; one entry per CDR3 protein. The table has 150,000 to 200,000 distinct CDR3 sequences, 30% to 35% seen once. General study points: Compared with lymph nodes, tumors were less diverse; compared with nontumor tissue, more. Luminal-like breast cancer showed significantly higher tumor–nontumor repertoire similarity than basal-like.

There are many counts of this clonotype. Antigen unknown. Breast cancer patients provided tissue from their axillary draining lymph nodes. This chain uses TRBV24-1 with TRBJ2-7, with unresolved D. The material sequenced was axillary lymph node tissue. This clonotype was obtained from a female donor with breast cancer. Some clones in this sample may be carry-over from other donors' samples. In DNA, the CDR3 is TGTGCCACCAGTGATCGTAACTCCTACGAGCAGTACTTC. This gives the protein CATSDRNSYEQYF.